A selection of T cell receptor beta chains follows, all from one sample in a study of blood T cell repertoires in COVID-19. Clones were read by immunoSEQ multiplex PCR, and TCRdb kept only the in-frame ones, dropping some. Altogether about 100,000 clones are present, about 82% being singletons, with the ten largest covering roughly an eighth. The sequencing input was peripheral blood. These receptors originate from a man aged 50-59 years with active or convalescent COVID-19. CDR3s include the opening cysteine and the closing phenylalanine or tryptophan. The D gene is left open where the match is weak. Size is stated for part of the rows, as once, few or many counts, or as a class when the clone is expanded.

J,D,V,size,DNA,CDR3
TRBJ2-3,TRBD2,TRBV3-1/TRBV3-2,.,TGTGCCAGCAGCCAAGATATTGCTAGCGGACACTATAGCACAGATACGCAGTATTTT,CASSQDIASGHYSTDTQYF
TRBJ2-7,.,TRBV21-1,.,.,CASSKLVAGGSYEQYF
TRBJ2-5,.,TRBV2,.,TGTGCCAGCAGTCTCGAGGAAGAGACCCAGTACTTC,CASSLEEETQYF
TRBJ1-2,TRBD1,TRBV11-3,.,TGTGCCAGCAGCTCTCCTACCGGGACAGGGGATGGCTACACCTTC,CASSSPTGTGDGYTF
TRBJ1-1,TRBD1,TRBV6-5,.,TGTGCCAGCAGAATTGACAGGGGGGACACTGAAGCTTTCTTT,CASRIDRGDTEAFF
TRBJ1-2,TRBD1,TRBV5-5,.,TGTGCCAGCAGCCTCCGGACAGGCGTTAACTATGGCTACACCTTC,CASSLRTGVNYGYTF
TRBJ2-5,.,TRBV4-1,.,TGCGCCAGCAGCCAAGAACCGGGATCGGAGACCCAGTACTTC,CASSQEPGSETQYF
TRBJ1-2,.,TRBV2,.,TGTGCCAGCAGTCGAGCGCGGGGCTACACCTTC,CASSRARGYTF
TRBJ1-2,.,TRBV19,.,TGTGCCAGTAATACGGGAAACCGCCGGGGGGGCTACACCTTC,CASNTGNRRGGYTF
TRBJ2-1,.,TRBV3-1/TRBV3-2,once,TGTGCCAGCAGCCTATCGACTAGCTCCTACAATGAGCAGTTCTTC,CASSLSTSSYNEQFF
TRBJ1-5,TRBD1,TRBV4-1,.,TGCGCCAGCAGCCAAGATTGGGACAGGGTCGGTAATCAGCCCCAGCATTTT,CASSQDWDRVGNQPQHF
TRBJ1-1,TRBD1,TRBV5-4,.,TGTGCCAGCAGCCCAAGGACAGGAGGGAACACTGAAGCTTTCTTT,CASSPRTGGNTEAFF
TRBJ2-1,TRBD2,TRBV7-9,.,TGTGCCAGCAGCGTAGGGACTAGCGGGATCAATGAGCAGTTCTTC,CASSVGTSGINEQFF
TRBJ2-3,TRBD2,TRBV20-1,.,TGCAGTGCAAGTCTAGCGGGGGGAAACACAGATACGCAGTATTTT,CSASLAGGNTDTQYF
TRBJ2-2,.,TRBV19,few,TGTGCCAGTAGCCCGGTATACCCCGGGGAGCTGTTTTTT,CASSPVYPGELFF
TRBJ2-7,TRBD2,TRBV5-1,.,TGCGCCAGCAGCTTGGGTGGGTTTGGACTAGCAGGTTACGAGCAGTACTTC,CASSLGGFGLAGYEQYF
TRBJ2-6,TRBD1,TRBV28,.,TGTGCCAGCAGTTCAGGGGGATCTGGGGCCAACGTCCTGACTTTC,CASSSGGSGANVLTF
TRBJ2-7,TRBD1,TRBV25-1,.,TGTGCCAGCAGTGAGGGGACAGGGGTCCACGAGCAGTACTTC,CASSEGTGVHEQYF
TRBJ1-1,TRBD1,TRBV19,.,TGTGCCAGTAGTGACAGGGACACTGAAGCTTTCTTT,CASSDRDTEAFF
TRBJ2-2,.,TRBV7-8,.,TGTGCCAGCCTCCCTCGGGTGGTCACCGGGGAGCTGTTTTTT,CASLPRVVTGELFF
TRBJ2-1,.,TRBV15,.,TGTGCCACCAGCAGAGGTCTCGGAGTCAATGAGCAGTTCTTC,CATSRGLGVNEQFF
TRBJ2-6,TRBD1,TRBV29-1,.,TGCAGCGTAAGGGACAGCATCTCTGGGGCCAACGTCCTGACTTTC,CSVRDSISGANVLTF
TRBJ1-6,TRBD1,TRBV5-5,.,TGTGCCAGCAGCGGGAGACAGGGCCATAATTCACCCCTCCACTTT,CASSGRQGHNSPLHF
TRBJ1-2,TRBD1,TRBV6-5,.,TGTGCCAGCAGTTCCAGAGGGTCGGCAGGGGGCAATGGCTACACCTTC,CASSSRGSAGGNGYTF
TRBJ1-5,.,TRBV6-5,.,TGTGCCAGCAGTTACGGGGGGACGAGCAATCAGCCCCAGCATTTT,CASSYGGTSNQPQHF
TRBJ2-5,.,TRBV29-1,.,TGCAGCGCAGCCCAAGAGACCCAGTACTTC,CSAAQETQYF
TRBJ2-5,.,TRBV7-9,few,TGTGCCAGCAGCTTCGGGAGAGGAGAGACCCAGTACTTC,CASSFGRGETQYF
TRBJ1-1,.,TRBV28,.,TGTGCCAGCACTGGGGCGGACACCCTGAACACTGAAGCTTTCTTT,CASTGADTLNTEAFF
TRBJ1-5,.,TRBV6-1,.,TGTGCCAGCAGTGAAGGTCTGGAGCTCAAGCATTTT,CASSEGLELKHF
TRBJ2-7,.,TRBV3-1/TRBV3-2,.,TGTGCCAGCAGCCGTAGCGGTTACGAGCAGTACTTC,CASSRSGYEQYF
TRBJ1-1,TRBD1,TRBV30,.,TGTGCCTGGAGTGGTAAGGTGGACAGGGGGCTTACTGAAGCTTTCTTT,CAWSGKVDRGLTEAFF
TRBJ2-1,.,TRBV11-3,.,TGTGCCAGCAAGAGCGACAGCCGCCGCCTTACCAATGAGCAGTTCTTC,CASKSDSRRLTNEQFF
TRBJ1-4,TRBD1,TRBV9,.,TGTGCCAGCAGCGCCACAGGGGCTTACGAAAAACTGTTTTTT,CASSATGAYEKLFF
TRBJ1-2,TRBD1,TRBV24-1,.,TGTGCCACCATCGGGACAGGGAATAACTTC,CATIGTGNNF
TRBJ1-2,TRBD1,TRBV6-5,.,TGTGCCAGCGGATCGGCAGGGGGCGTAAATGGCTACACCTTC,CASGSAGGVNGYTF
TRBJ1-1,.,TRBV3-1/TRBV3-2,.,TGTGCCAGCACCCGGGGGACGCAAGCTTTCTTT,CASTRGTQAFF
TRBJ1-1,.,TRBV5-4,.,TGTGCCAGCAGCTTGGGGGAGTACGGCACTGAAGCTTTCTTT,CASSLGEYGTEAFF
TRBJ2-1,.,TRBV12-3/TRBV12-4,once,TGTGCCAGCAGTTTCGGTTCTAGTGAGCAGTTCTTC,CASSFGSSEQFF
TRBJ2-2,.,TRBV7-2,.,TGTGCCAGCAGGAGCGGGTCCTTCACCGGGGAGCTGTTTTTT,CASRSGSFTGELFF
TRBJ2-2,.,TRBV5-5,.,TGTGCCAGCAGCTTGGAAGGGAGGAGCACCGGGGAGCTGTTTTTT,CASSLEGRSTGELFF
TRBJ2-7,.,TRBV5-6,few,TGTGCCAGCAGCTTGGCTGGCAGGGACTACGAGCAGTACTTC,CASSLAGRDYEQYF
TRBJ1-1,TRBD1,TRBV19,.,TGTGCCAGTAGTCCTGACAGGGGGAACACTGAAGCTTTCTTT,CASSPDRGNTEAFF
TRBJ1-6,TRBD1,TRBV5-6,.,TGTGCCAGCAGCAACCGGGACAGATCCTATAATTCACCCCTCCACTTT,CASSNRDRSYNSPLHF
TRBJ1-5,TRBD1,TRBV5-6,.,TGTGCCAGCAGCTTTTTCAGGGGGAATCAGCCCCAGCATTTT,CASSFFRGNQPQHF
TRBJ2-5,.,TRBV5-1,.,TGCGCCAGCAGCTGGGCTAGCGGAGGGGGAGAGACCCAGTACTTC,CASSWASGGGETQYF
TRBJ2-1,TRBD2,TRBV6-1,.,TGTGCCAGCAGTGAAGTCTTCCTAGCGGGAGCCAATGAGCAGTTCTTC,CASSEVFLAGANEQFF
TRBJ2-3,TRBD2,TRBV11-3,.,TGTGCCAGCAGCCTAGCGGGAGGGACGGTAACAGATACGCAGTATTTT,CASSLAGGTVTDTQYF
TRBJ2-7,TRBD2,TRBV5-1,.,TGCGCCAGCAGCCCCGGACTAGCGGTAGCCTACGAGCAGTACTTC,CASSPGLAVAYEQYF
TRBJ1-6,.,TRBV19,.,TGTGCCAGTGCCGGAGGGAATATAAGGACGTTACGTTCACCCCTCCACTTT,CASAGGNIRTLRSPLHF
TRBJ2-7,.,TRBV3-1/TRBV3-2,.,TGTGCCAGCAGCCAAGGTTCCGCGGCCTACGAGCAGTACTTC,CASSQGSAAYEQYF